A selection of T cell receptor beta chains follows, all from one sample in a study of OX40 agonist ivuxolimab in advanced cancers. Profiling relied on immunoSEQ multiplex PCR, and the TCRdb table lists in-frame clones only, not all of them. The repertoire holds 45,000 to 65,000 clones, around 77% seen once, with about 6% in the top ten. The source was CD4+ or CD8+ T cells sorted from blood, collected in a trial of the OX40 agonist ivuxolimab. Source of these receptors: an adult with an advanced solid tumor such as melanoma, head and neck, liver or kidney cancer. CDR3s include the opening cysteine and the closing phenylalanine or tryptophan. A D gene is named only where the DNA matches it firmly. The size entry is marked missing in some rows and otherwise reads once, few, many or a size class.

CASALRGSYGYTF,TGTGCCAGCGCCTTAAGGGGGTCCTATGGCTACACCTTC,TRBV27,.,TRBJ1-2,.
CASSLVGTDSGSQYF,TGCGCCAGCAGCTTGGTAGGGACGGACTCTGGATCGCAGTATTTT,TRBV5-1,.,TRBJ2-3,.
CSVEGPEGVGELFF,TGCAGCGTTGAGGGTCCAGAAGGTGTCGGGGAGCTGTTTTTT,TRBV29-1,.,TRBJ2-2,.
CSTRGYLGGTEAFF,TGCAGCACCCGGGGGTATCTCGGGGGCACTGAAGCTTTCTTT,TRBV29-1,.,TRBJ1-1,.
CASSGQAGGNSPLHF,TGCGCCAGCTCGGGACAGGCCGGCGGGAATTCACCCCTCCACTTT,TRBV5-1,few,TRBJ1-6,TRBD1
CASSLGGVGNIQYF,TGCGCCAGCAGCTTGGGAGGGGTGGGAAACATTCAGTACTTC,TRBV5-1,.,TRBJ2-4,.
CASSIFTEAFF,TGTGCCAGTAGTATATTCACTGAAGCTTTCTTT,TRBV19,.,TRBJ1-1,.
CASSPTGLAAYEQYF,TGTGCCAGCAGCCCGACCGGACTAGCGGCCTACGAGCAGTACTTC,TRBV9,many,TRBJ2-7,TRBD2
CATRTSGYNEQFF,TGTGCCACCCGGACTAGCGGCTACAATGAGCAGTTCTTC,TRBV2,few,TRBJ2-1,TRBD2
CASRPDSNQPQHF,TGTGCCAGCAGACCCGACAGCAATCAGCCCCAGCATTTT,TRBV2,.,TRBJ1-5,.
CASATQGRGEKLFF,TGTGCCAGCGCAACCCAGGGTCGCGGTGAAAAACTGTTTTTT,TRBV6-5,.,TRBJ1-4,.
CASSLGRRTGRANEAFF,TGTGCCAGCAGCTTAGGGAGGCGGACAGGGCGTGCTAATGAAGCTTTCTTT,TRBV7-9,few,TRBJ1-1,TRBD1
CASSLKGVSYNEQFF,TGTGCCAGCAGCTTAAAGGGGGTAAGCTACAATGAGCAGTTCTTC,TRBV7-2,.,TRBJ2-1,.
CASSLDAGVTYEQYF,TGTGCCAGCAGCTTGGATGCAGGGGTTACCTACGAGCAGTACTTC,TRBV5-5,.,TRBJ2-7,.
CASSLGAGDNEQFF,TGCGCCAGCAGCTTGGGAGCGGGAGACAATGAGCAGTTCTTC,TRBV5-1,once,TRBJ2-1,TRBD2
CASTDPTAGAFF,TGTGCCAGCACGGACCCGACGGCAGGAGCTTTCTTT,TRBV2,.,TRBJ1-1,.
CASRPGGGSETQYF,TGTGCCAGCCGTCCGGGGGGGGGTAGTGAGACCCAGTACTTC,TRBV13,once,TRBJ2-5,TRBD2
CATSTGTYGGYTF,TGTGCCACCAGCACAGGGACCTATGGTGGCTACACCTTC,TRBV15,.,TRBJ1-2,.
CASRRTSDSYEQYF,TGCGCCAGCAGAAGGACTAGCGACTCCTACGAGCAGTACTTC,TRBV10-2,few,TRBJ2-7,TRBD2
CASSFRRGGMTDTQYF,TGTGCCAGCAGCTTTCGGAGGGGTGGGATGACAGATACGCAGTATTTT,TRBV13,.,TRBJ2-3,.
CASSPYSGADYGYTF,TGTGCCAGCTCACCCTACTCAGGGGCGGACTATGGCTACACCTTC,TRBV18,once,TRBJ1-2,.
CASSPGDGSNEQFF,TGTGCCAGCAGCCCCGGGGACGGCTCCAATGAGCAGTTCTTC,TRBV11-3,.,TRBJ2-1,.
CASSWVGGAVNSPLHF,TGTGCCAGCAGCTGGGTCGGTGGGGCAGTTAATTCACCCCTCCACTTT,TRBV7-8,.,TRBJ1-6,.
CASLDRGGGETQYF,TGTGCCAGCCTGGACAGGGGAGGGGGAGAGACCCAGTACTTC,TRBV27,.,TRBJ2-5,TRBD1
CASTTERAVRKTQYF,TGTGCCAGCACAACCGAGAGGGCCGTGAGGAAGACCCAGTACTTC,TRBV28,few,TRBJ2-5,.
CASSPFGVGGNTIYF,TGTGCCAGCAGTCCCTTCGGGGTGGGGGGAAACACCATATATTTT,TRBV27,once,TRBJ1-3,.
CASSLESALSYEQYF,TGTGCCAGCAGCTTAGAGTCGGCTTTATCCTACGAGCAGTACTTC,TRBV11-2,.,TRBJ2-7,.
CASSLGQGYGYTF,TGTGCCAGCAGCCTAGGACAGGGGTATGGCTACACCTTC,TRBV7-6,.,TRBJ1-2,TRBD1
CASSLMAGDSYNEQFF,TGTGCCAGCAGCTTAATGGCGGGGGACTCCTACAATGAGCAGTTCTTC,TRBV7-2,.,TRBJ2-1,TRBD2
CASVRGTDPYEQYF,TGTGCCAGCGTCAGAGGGACAGACCCCTACGAGCAGTACTTC,TRBV2,.,TRBJ2-7,TRBD1
CASSEVGFGNTIYF,TGTGCCAGCAGTGAAGTAGGGTTTGGAAACACCATATATTTT,TRBV2,.,TRBJ1-3,.
CASSLALGVNIQYF,TGTGCCAGCAGCTTAGCGTTGGGGGTAAACATTCAGTACTTC,TRBV7-2,.,TRBJ2-4,.
CASSLRQGRNGYTF,TGTGCCAGCAGCTTGAGGCAGGGGAGAAATGGCTACACCTTC,TRBV5-6,.,TRBJ1-2,.
CASSFGGRSSYEQYF,TGTGCCAGCAGCTTTGGCGGGAGGAGCTCCTACGAGCAGTACTTC,TRBV5-6,.,TRBJ2-7,TRBD2
CASSKGLAGQPNQETQYF,TGCGCCAGCAGCAAGGGACTAGCGGGGCAACCTAACCAAGAGACCCAGTACTTC,TRBV5-1,.,TRBJ2-5,TRBD2